One sample yielded the 14 T cell receptor beta chains listed below, sequenced in a study of control samples from healthy donors and cancer patients. The repertoire was sequenced with immunoSEQ multiplex PCR; TCRdb's copy has only in-frame clones and lacks some. The sample consists of some 70,000 clones, roughly 82% of them appearing once. Sequenced: PBMCs. Receptor source: a woman aged 45-60 years with lung cancer.

The chain recombines TRBV19 with TRBJ1-1; D is perhaps TRBD1 (6 bases). CDR3 length equals 14 residues. Germline V gene data show CDR1 as LNHDA and CDR2 as SQIVND (reference sequence). Trimming shortened V by 7 bases and J by 0 bases, and 12 bases separated the two germline ends. The CDR3 DNA is TGTGCCAGTACCGCGGGACACATGAACACTGAAGCTTTCTTT. Protein: CASTAGHMNTEAFF.

V gene TRBV5-6 combines with J gene TRBJ1-2; 7 positions agree with TRBD1. J gave up 7 bases and V 1 base, and 7 bases lay outside the gene matches. This CDR3 comprises 14 residues. Germline V gives CDR1 SGHDT, CDR2 YYEEEE. In DNA, the CDR3 is TGTGCCAGCAGCTTGCAGGGACAGCATTTTGGCTACACCTTC. Protein product: CASSLQGQHFGYTF.

The genes are TRBV15 and TRBJ2-7; 8 bases agree with TRBD2. There are 17 residues in the CDR3. Trimming at V came to 3 bases and at J to 4 bases, leaving 14 bases not matched to a gene. Germline lookup yields CDR1 LNHNV and CDR2 YYDKDF (reference sequence). CDR3 amino acids: CATSSIGVVAGSYEQYF. The DNA of the CDR3 is TGTGCCACCAGCAGCATTGGGGTAGTAGCGGGGAGTTACGAGCAGTACTTC.

J is TRBJ1-2 and V is TRBV6-1; D possibly corresponds to TRBD1 (6 bases). V was trimmed by 1 base and J by 4 bases, leaving 10 bases between them. Germline assignment: CDR1 MNHNS and CDR2 SASEGT. The CDR3 length is 14 residues. The CDR3 spells CASSEGLGGYGYTF. The CDR3 DNA reads as TGTGCCAGCAGTGAAGGGTTAGGGGGCTATGGCTACACCTTC.

The table lists this clone with a count of one. The chain joins TRBV28 to TRBJ2-1, with 7 bases fitting TRBD2. V shed 2 bases, J shed 1 base, and the junction held 5 bases outside the gene matches. In germline, CDR1 is MDHEN, CDR2 SYDVKM. This CDR3 is 16 amino acids long. CDR3 in amino acids: CASSLTGTTSYNEQFF. The CDR3 DNA follows: TGTGCCAGCAGTTTAACCGGGACTACATCCTACAATGAGCAGTTCTTC. The whole variable domain, filled in from reference TRBV28 and TRBJ2-1, reads DVKVTQSSRYLVKRTGEKVFLECVQDMDHENMFWYRQDPGLGLRLIYFSYDVKMKEKGDIPEGYSVSREKKERFSLILESASTNQTSMYLCASSLTGTTSYNEQFFGPGTRLTVL.

This clone showed up just once. The V call is TRBV19, the J call TRBJ2-3, with TRBD2 as a possible D gene (5 bases). The CDR3 contains 13 residues. Germline CDR1 is LNHDA and CDR2 is SQIVND (reference sequence). V lost 6 bases to trimming and J lost 2 bases, with 9 bases between them. The CDR3 region is CASSQLVTDTQYF. The CDR3 coding sequence is TGTGCCAGTAGCCAACTAGTCACAGATACGCAGTATTTT.

This sequence joins TRBV10-1 and TRBJ2-1; 9 bases match TRBD2. CDR3 length: 15 residues. CDR1 and CDR2 (germline): WNHNN, SYGVQD (reference sequence). V gave up 0 bases and J gave up 11 bases; unmatched junction bases: 8. CDR3 loop: CASSESMPSGDQQFF. CDR3 nucleotide sequence: TGCGCCAGCAGTGAGTCAATGCCTAGCGGGGATCAGCAGTTCTTC.

The rearrangement joins TRBV6-2 or TRBV6-3 to TRBJ2-7; maybe TRBD1 (5 bases). The CDR3 extends over 16 amino acids. Trimming removed 7 bases from V and 1 base from J, with 20 bases in between. The V gene's germline CDR1 is MNHEY and CDR2 SVGEGT. CDR3 DNA: TGTGCCAGCAACCCCTTAGGTGTGGGGCCTTCCTACGAGCAGTACTTC. Translated, it gives CASNPLGVGPSYEQYF.

The V and J genes are TRBV11-2 and TRBJ2-5; possibly TRBD2 for D (7 bases). V was shortened by 1 base and J by 5 bases, with 11 bases between the two germline ends. The CDR3 extends over 14 amino acids. Germline assignment: CDR1 SGHAT and CDR2 FQNNGV. The CDR3 region has the DNA TGTGCCAGCAGCTTAGGAGGGGGGGCCGAGACCCAGTACTTC. Protein sequence: CASSLGGGAETQYF.

This clone appeared a few times. The V and J genes are TRBV7-6 and TRBJ2-1, with TRBD2 matching over 7 bases. V lost 0 bases, J lost 4 bases, and 3 bases stayed unmatched. The CDR3 has 15 amino acids. The germline V gene has CDR1 SGHVS and CDR2 FNYEAQ. The CDR3 region has the DNA TGTGCCAGCAGCTTAGCGGGGGGGGATTACAATGAGCAGTTCTTC. Protein product: CASSLAGGDYNEQFF. Full variable domain (rest looked up from reference TRBV7-6 and TRBJ2-1): GAGVSQSPRYKVTKRGQDVALRCDPISGHVSLYWYRQALGQGPEFLTYFNYEAQQDKSGLPNDRFSAERPEGSISTLTIQRTEQRDSAMYRCASSLAGGDYNEQFFGPGTRLTVL.

The V call is TRBV7-9, the J call TRBJ1-2; unclear D gene. The CDR3 runs 13 residues. Trimming shortened V by 6 bases and J by 1 base, and 9 bases separated the two germline ends. CDR1 and CDR2 (germline): SEHNR, FQNEAQ (reference sequence). The CDR3 DNA reads TGTGCCAGCAGAATGGATCATAACTATGGCTACACCTTC. As protein: CASRMDHNYGYTF.

The V call is TRBV7-8, the J call TRBJ1-5; D unresolved. CDR1 and CDR2 (germline): SGHVS, FQNEAQ. This CDR3 region has 15 residues. Trimming stripped 4 bases from V and 1 base from J, with 11 bases between. Here the CDR3 reads CASSSERASNQPQHF. CDR3 nucleotide sequence: TGTGCCAGCAGCTCGGAGAGGGCGAGCAATCAGCCCCAGCATTTT. The entire variable domain, with the rest obtained from reference TRBV7-8 and TRBJ1-5, is as follows: GAGVSQSPRYKVAKRGQDVALRCDPISGHVSLFWYQQALGQGPEFLTYFQNEAQLDKSGLPSDRFFAERPEGSVSTLKIQRTQQEDSAVYLCASSSERASNQPQHFGDGTRLSIL.

This clone turned up a few times. The V and J genes are TRBV6-2 or TRBV6-3 and TRBJ1-2; 8 bases map to TRBD1. V dropped 2 bases and J dropped 6; count of bases not matched to a gene: 5. Germline values: CDR1 MNHEY, CDR2 SVGEGT. This CDR3 spans 14 amino acids. The CDR3 DNA follows: TGTGCCAGCAGTTACCCCTGGACAGGGAATGGCTACACCTTC. Residues: CASSYPWTGNGYTF.

The chain combines TRBV5-8 with TRBJ1-1; 7 bases match TRBD1. The CDR3 extends over 14 amino acids. The germline gives CDR1 SGHTS, CDR2 YDEGEE. Germline trimming cut 4 bases from V and 3 bases from J; bases unmatched to any gene: 6. The CDR3: CASSIWDSYTEAFF. CDR3 sequence (DNA): TGTGCCAGCAGCATATGGGACAGTTACACTGAAGCTTTCTTT.